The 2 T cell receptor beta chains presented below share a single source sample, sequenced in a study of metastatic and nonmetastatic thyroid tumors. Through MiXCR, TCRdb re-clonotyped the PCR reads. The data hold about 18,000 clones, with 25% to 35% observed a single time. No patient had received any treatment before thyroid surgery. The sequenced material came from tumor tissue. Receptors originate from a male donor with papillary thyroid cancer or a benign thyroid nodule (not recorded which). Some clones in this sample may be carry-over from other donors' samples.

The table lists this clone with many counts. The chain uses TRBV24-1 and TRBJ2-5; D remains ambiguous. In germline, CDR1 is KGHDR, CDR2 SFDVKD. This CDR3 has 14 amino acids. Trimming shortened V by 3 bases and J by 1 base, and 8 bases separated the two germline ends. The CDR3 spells CATSDNGFQETQYF. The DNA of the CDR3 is TGTGCCACCAGTGATAACGGTTTCCAAGAGACCCAGTACTTC.

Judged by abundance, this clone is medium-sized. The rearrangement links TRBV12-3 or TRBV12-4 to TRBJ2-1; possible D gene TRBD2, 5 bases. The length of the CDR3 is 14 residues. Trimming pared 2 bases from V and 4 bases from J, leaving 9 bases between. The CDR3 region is CASSLTSGYNEQFF. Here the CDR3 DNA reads TGTGCCAGCAGTTTAACTAGTGGATACAATGAGCAGTTCTTC.